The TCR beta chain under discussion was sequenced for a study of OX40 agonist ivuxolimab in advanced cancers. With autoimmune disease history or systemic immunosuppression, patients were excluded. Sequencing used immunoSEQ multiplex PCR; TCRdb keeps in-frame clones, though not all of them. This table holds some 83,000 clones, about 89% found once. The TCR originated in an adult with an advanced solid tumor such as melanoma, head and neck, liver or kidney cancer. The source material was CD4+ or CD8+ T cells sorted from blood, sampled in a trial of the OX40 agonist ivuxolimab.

CDR3 sequence (DNA): TGTGCCACCCATGGGGGAGTCTACGAGCAGTACTTC. This codes for CATHGGVYEQYF. The V and J genes are TRBV19 and TRBJ2-7; either TRBD1 or TRBD2 may supply D (5 bases each). The CDR3 consists of 12 residues. Looked up from germline, CDR1 is LNHDA and CDR2 is SQIVND (reference sequence). Trimming left V 10 bases short and J 3 bases short, with 13 bases between.